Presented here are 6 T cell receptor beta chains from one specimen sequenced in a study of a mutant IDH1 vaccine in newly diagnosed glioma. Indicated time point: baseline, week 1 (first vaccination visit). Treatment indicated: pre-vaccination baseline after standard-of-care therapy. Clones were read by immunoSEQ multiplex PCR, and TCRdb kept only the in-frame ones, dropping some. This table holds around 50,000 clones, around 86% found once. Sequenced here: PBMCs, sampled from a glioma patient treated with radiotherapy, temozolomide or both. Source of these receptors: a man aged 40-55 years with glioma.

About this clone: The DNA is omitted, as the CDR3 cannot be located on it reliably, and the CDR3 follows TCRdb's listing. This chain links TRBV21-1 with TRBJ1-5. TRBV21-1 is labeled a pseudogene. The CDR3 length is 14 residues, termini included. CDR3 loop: CASRVGLGNQPQHF.

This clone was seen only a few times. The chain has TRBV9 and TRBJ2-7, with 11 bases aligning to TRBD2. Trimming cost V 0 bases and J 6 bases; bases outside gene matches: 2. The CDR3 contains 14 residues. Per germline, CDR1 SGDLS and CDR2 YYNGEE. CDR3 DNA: TGTGCCAGCAGCGTAGGGACTAGCGGGCGCGAGCAGTACTTC. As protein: CASSVGTSGREQYF.

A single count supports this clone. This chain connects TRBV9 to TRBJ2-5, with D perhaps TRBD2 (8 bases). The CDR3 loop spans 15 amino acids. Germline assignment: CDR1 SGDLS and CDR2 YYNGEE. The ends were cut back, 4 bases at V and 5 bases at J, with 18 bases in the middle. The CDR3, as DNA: TGTGCCAGCAGCCAGGGGGGCGGGAGGTGGGAGACCCAGTACTTC. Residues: CASSQGGGRWETQYF.

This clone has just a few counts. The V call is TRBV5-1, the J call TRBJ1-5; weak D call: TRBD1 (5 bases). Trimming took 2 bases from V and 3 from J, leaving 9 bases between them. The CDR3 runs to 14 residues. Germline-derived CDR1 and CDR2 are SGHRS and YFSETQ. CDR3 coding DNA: TGCGCCAGCAGCTTCGGAGGGGCCAATCAGCCCCAGCATTTT. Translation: CASSFGGANQPQHF.

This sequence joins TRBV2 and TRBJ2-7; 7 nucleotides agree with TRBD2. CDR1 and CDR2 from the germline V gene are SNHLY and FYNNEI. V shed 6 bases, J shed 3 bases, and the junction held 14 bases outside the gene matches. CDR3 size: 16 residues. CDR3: CASSENGLVRNYEQYF. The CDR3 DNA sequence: TGTGCCAGCAGCGAGAACGGACTAGTCAGAAACTACGAGCAGTACTTC.

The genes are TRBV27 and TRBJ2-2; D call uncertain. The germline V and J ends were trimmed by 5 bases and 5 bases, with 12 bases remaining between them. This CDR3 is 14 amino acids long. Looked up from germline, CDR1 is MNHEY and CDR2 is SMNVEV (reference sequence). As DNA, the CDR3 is TGTGCCAGCAGTGACGCCCATGGAACCGGGGAGCTGTTTTTT. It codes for CASSDAHGTGELFF.